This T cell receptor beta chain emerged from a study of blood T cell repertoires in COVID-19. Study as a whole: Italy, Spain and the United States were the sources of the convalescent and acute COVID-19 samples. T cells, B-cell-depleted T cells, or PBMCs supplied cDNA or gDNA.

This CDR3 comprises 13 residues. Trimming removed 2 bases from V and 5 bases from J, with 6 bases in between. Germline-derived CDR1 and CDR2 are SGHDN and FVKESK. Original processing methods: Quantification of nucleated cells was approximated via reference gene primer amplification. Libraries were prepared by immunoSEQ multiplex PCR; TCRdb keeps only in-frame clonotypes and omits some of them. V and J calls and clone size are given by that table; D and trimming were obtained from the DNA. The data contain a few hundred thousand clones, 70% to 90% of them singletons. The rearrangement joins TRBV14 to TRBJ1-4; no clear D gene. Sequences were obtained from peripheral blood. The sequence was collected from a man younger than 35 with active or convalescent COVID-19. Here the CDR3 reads CASSQNRNEKLFF. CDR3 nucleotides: TGTGCCAGCAGCCAAAACCGGAATGAAAAACTGTTTTTT.